The entry below describes one T cell receptor (beta chain). This clonotype was counted at least ten times. Its antigen specificity is not known. No much larger clonotype is one base removed from it; base qualities were not supplied. In the ophthalmopathy patients, disease was moderately to severely active, with a Clinical Activity Score of 3 or more, a NOSPECS grade of 4 or more, and a duration of less than 3 months. Exclusion was applied to patients with uncontrolled infections, other autoimmune diseases, pregnancy or lactation. Diagnoses relied on clinical symptoms, serum thyroxine and TRAb, thyroid ultrasound and orbital computed tomography. PBMCs were isolated from more than 9 ml of fresh peripheral blood by Ficoll-Paque density gradient centrifugation. Total RNA was extracted using Trizol reagent, and RNA quality was assessed on an Agilent 2100 Bioanalyzer. The trim is 6 bases for V and 4 bases for J, with a gap of 15 bases between the germline ends. The CDR3, from cysteine to phenylalanine, totals 15 residues. Only the CDR3 part of the read is kept: 45 bases, read in frame from the first base. Reading the germline V gene gives CDR1 SGHAT and CDR2 FQNNGV.

The data derive from a study of T cells in Graves' hyperthyroidism and ophthalmopathy (dated by TCRdb to between 2018 and 2021). With respect to the entire study: Peripheral blood was collected at initial diagnosis, before any treatment. To identify distinguishing TCR V-J signatures, a discovery cohort of about 100 patients was used, comprising approximately 40 with Graves' ophthalmopathy and 57 with stable Graves' hyperthyroidism. Prospective prediction of ophthalmopathy was tested in an independent validation cohort consisting of 18 to 20 hyperthyroidism patients and around 17 patients who later progressed to ophthalmopathy. The 95 to 100 discovery patients were divided at random into training and test sets in a 7:3 ratio. In more than 5 Graves' hyperthyroidism patients, the study also compared T-cell repertoires from thyroid tissue with T-cell repertoires from blood. Once sampling was done, hyperthyroidism patients were given methimazole at a starting dose of 30 mg daily, whereas ophthalmopathy patients were given high-dose intravenous methylprednisolone. The paper describes TCR Vbeta CDR3 sequencing of around 130 peripheral blood samples, made up of 43 ophthalmopathy patients, roughly 75 hyperthyroidism patients and about 17 progressor patients.

What the authors observed across the whole study: Sample size was not statistically predetermined, and investigators were not blinded to group allocation. In validation, the model predicted progression to ophthalmopathy with 60% to 71% sensitivity and less than 80% specificity, a median of about 6.7 months before onset. Blood samples also contained most of the expanded thyroid clonotypes (frequency above 0.001), which suggests that blood repertoires may reflect thyroid immune responses. A 13 V-J signature model separated ophthalmopathy from stable hyperthyroidism, with approximately 87% sensitivity and 81.08% specificity in cross-validation and 80%/75% in testing.

Amplification of TCR beta CDR3 regions was carried out from RNA transcripts. A first-round RT-PCR of the TCR CDR3 used the HTBI primer set with the Qiagen OneStep RT-PCR kit. Libraries were constructed in a second round of multiplex PCR, after which size selection and purification were carried out. Sequencing of the libraries was done on an Illumina HiSeq2000 using paired-end 100 bp reads. As for the authors' bioinformatics: Raw data were processed with SOAPnuke, discarding reads with adapters, uncalled bases, mean Phred below 15, or no exact constant-primer or identifier match. COPE v1.2.5 was used to merge high-quality paired reads, and clonotypes were defined as unique nucleotide sequences. MiTCR v1.1 was used to align the clonotypes against IMGT TRBV, TRBD and TRBJ reference segments. Only V-J combinations with frequency above 0.0001, covering about 99% of repertoires, were analysed. The TCS score was defined as the ratio of F50 (clonal expansion) to E x V (chaos), calculated using BLOSUM62-based TCRdist between CDR3 peptides within each V-J. Welch's t-statistics and random forest reduced roughly 500 V-J features to some 14, which were used in a naive Bayes classifier (R e1071). The raw public reads went through TCRdb reprocessing: fastp at Q25, MiXCR clone calling, in-frame beta chains kept. Merged by CDR3 protein, the rows form single entries marked with the most common genes and DNA. It is TCRdb's table, rather than the study itself, that gives the V and J calls and clone size. Here the sample has hundreds of thousands of distinct CDR3 sequences; around 21% occur a single time. Approximately 30% of the sample is in the top ten clones.

The chain is assembled from TRBV11-2 and TRBJ2-2; the D call could be TRBD1 or TRBD2, with each sharing 5 bases. Material for sequencing was blood. The origin of this receptor is a man aged 30 to 39 with Graves' ophthalmopathy. For the CDR3, the sequence is CASREQEVVTGELFF. The bases read TGTGCCAGCAGGGAACAGGAGGTCGTCACCGGGGAGCTGTTTTTT.